A single sample is the source of the 2 T cell receptor beta chains below, sequenced in a study of blood T cells in healthy people across ages. For the second PCR, which ran for 7 to 11 cycles, a sample-barcoded 5' primer and a J-beta primer mix were used. TCRdb re-analysed the 5' RACE reads in MiXCR, keeping a single row per CDR3 protein. Here the sample spans about 760,000 distinct CDR3 sequences, around 50% being singletons. Sequencing was carried out using blood. The origin of the receptors is a man aged 35 to 55 in good health.

As regards this clonotype: A read error may produce the germline difference seen at one junction end. The chain employs TRBV7-9 and TRBJ2-4; TRBD2 agrees at 9 bases. The J call may be mistaken, given a closer DNA end match to TRBJ2-7. The germline gives CDR1 SEHNR, CDR2 FQNEAQ (reference sequence). CDR3 length equals 13 residues. CDR3 sequence (DNA): TGTGCCGGCAGCCAGGGACTAGCCAGCGAGCAGTACTTC. It specifies CAGSQGLASEQYF.

This clonotype appeared a single time. In DNA, the CDR3 is TGTGCCAGCTCCCTCAACGAGGGGAGCACAGATACGCAGTATTTT. It yields the protein CASSLNEGSTDTQYF. This chain connects TRBV18 to TRBJ2-3, with D perhaps given as TRBD1 or TRBD2 (5 bases each). The CDR3 extends over 15 amino acids. The germline V gene encodes CDR1 KGHSH and CDR2 LQKENI. V shed 6 bases and J shed 0 bases, with 13 bases lying between them. Variable domain in full (rest from reference TRBV18 and TRBJ2-3): NAGVMQNPRHLVRRRGQEARLRCSPMKGHSHVYWYRQLPEEGLKFMVYLQKENIIDESGMPKERFSAEFPKEGPSILRIQQVVRGDSAAYFCASSLNEGSTDTQYFGPGTRLTVL.